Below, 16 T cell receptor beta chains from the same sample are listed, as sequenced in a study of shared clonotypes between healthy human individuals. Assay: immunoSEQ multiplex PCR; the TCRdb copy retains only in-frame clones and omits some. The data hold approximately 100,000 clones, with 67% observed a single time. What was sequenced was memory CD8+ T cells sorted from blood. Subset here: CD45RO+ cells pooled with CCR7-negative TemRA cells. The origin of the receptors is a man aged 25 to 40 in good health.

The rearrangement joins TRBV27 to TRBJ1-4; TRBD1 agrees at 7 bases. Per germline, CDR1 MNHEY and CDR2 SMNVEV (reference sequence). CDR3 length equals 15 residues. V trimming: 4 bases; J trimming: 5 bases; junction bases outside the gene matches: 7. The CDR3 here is CASSSRDSSNEKLFF. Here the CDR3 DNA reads TGTGCCAGCAGTTCCCGGGACAGCAGCAATGAAAAACTGTTTTTT.

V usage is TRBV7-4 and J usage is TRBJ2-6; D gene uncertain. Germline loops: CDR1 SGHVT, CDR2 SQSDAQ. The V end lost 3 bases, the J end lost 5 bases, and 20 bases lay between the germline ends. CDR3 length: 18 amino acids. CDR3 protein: CASSLIHSSQSRANVLTF. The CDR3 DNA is TGTGCCAGCAGCTTGATCCACAGCTCACAAAGTCGGGCCAACGTCCTGACTTTC. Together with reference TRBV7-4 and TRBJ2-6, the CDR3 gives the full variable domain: GAGVSQSPRYKVAKRGRDVALRCDSISGHVTLYWYRQTLGQGSEVLTYSQSDAQRDKSGRPSGRFSAERPERSVSTLKIQRTEQGDSAVYLCASSLIHSSQSRANVLTFGAGSRLTVL.

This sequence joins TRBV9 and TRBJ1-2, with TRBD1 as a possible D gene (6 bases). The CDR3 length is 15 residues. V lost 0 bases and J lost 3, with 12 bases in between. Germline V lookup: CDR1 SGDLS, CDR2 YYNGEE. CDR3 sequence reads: CASSVDGGYYYGYTF. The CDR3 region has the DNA TGTGCCAGCAGCGTAGATGGGGGCTACTACTATGGCTACACCTTC.

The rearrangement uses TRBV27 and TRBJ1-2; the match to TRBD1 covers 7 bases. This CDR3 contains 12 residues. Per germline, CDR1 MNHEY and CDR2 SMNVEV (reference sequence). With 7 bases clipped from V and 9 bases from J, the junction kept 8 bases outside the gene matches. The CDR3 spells CASTDRAGSYTF. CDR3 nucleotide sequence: TGTGCCAGCACCGACAGGGCCGGGAGCTACACCTTC.

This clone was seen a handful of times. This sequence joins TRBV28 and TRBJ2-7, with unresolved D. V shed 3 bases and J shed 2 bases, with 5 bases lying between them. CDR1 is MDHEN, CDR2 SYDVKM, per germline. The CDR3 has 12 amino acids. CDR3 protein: CASSFDTYEQYF. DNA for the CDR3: TGTGCCAGCAGTTTTGACACCTACGAGCAGTACTTC.

CDR3 region: CSVEDRDVFSGANVLTF. In DNA, the CDR3 is TGCAGCGTTGAAGACCGGGACGTATTCTCTGGGGCCAACGTCCTGACTTTC. This chain connects TRBV29-1 to TRBJ2-6; the D call may be TRBD1 or TRBD2 (5 bases each). This CDR3 region has 17 residues. The germline V gene has CDR1 SQVTM and CDR2 ANQGSEA. Trimming left V 0 bases short and J 0 bases short, with 12 bases between.

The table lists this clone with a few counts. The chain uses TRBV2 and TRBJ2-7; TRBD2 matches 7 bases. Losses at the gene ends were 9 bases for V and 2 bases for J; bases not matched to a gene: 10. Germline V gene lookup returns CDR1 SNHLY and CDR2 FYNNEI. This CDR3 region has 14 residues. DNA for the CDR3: TGTGCCAGTGTCCCGGGACTATCGGCCTACGAGCAGTACTTC. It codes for CASVPGLSAYEQYF.

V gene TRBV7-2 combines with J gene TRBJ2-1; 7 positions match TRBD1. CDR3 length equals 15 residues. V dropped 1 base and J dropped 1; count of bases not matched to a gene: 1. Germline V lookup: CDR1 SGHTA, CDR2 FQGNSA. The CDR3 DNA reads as TGTGCCAGCAGCTTAGACAGGGGTTCCTACAATGAGCAGTTCTTC. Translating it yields CASSLDRGSYNEQFF.

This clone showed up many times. CDR3 coding DNA: TGCGCCAGCAGCCAGTATAGCGGGAGGGCAGAGACCCAGTACTTC. Residues: CASSQYSGRAETQYF. This chain connects TRBV4-3 to TRBJ2-5, with 11 bases aligning to TRBD2. The J segment lost 4 bases and the V segment lost 3 bases, leaving 4 bases of the junction unmatched. This CDR3 is built from 15 residues. The germline gives CDR1 LGHNA, CDR2 YSLEER.

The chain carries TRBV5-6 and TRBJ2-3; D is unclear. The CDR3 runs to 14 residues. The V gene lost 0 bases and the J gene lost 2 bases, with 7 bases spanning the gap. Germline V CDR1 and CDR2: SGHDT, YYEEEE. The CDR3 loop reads CASSLVAVTDTQYF. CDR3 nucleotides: TGTGCCAGCAGCTTGGTCGCTGTCACAGATACGCAGTATTTT.

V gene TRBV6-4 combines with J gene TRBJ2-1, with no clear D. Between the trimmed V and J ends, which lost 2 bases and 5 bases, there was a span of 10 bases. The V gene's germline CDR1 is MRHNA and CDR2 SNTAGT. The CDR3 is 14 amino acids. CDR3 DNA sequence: TGTGCCAGCAGTGACGGCCGAGGACACAATGAGCAGTTCTTC. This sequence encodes CASSDGRGHNEQFF.

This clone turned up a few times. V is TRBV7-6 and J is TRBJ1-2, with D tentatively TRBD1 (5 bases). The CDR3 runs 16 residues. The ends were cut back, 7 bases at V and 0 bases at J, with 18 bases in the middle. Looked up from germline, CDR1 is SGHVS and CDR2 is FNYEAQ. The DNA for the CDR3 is TGTGCCAGCACTCCGAGCAGGGACTCGCCTAACTATGGCTACACCTTC. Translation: CASTPSRDSPNYGYTF.

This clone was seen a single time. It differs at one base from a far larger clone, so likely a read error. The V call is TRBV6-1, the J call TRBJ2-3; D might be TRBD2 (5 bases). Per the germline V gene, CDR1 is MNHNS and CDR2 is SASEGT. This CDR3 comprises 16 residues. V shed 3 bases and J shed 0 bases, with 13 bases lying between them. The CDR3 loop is CASSETIGESTDTQYF. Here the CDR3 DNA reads TGTGCCAGCAGTGAGACAATTGGGGAGAGCACAGATACGCAGTATTTT.

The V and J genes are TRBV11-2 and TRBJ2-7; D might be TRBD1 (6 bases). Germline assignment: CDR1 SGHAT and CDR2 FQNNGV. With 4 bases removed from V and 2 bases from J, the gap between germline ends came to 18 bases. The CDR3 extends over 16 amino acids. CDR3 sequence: CASSSLTGSRAYEQYF. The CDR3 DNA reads TGTGCCAGCAGCTCCCTCACAGGGAGTAGGGCCTACGAGCAGTACTTC.

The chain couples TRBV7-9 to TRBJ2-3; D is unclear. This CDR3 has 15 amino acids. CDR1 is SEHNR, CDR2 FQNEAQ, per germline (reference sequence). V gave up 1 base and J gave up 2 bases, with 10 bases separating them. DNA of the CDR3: TGTGCCAGCAGCTTAGGGTTAAAGAACACAGATACGCAGTATTTT. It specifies CASSLGLKNTDTQYF.

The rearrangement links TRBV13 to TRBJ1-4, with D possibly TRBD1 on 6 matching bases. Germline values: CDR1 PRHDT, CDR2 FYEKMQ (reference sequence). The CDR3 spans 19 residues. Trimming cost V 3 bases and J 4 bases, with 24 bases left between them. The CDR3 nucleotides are TGTGCCAGCAGCTTTTTGGATGGTGATACGGGGGCGAGTAATGAAAAACTGTTTTTT. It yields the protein CASSFLDGDTGASNEKLFF. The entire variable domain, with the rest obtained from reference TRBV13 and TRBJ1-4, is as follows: AAGVIQSPRHLIKEKRETATLKCYPIPRHDTVYWYQQGPGQDPQFLISFYEKMQSDKGSIPDRFSAQQFSDYHSELNMSSLELGDSALYFCASSFLDGDTGASNEKLFFGSGTQLSVL.